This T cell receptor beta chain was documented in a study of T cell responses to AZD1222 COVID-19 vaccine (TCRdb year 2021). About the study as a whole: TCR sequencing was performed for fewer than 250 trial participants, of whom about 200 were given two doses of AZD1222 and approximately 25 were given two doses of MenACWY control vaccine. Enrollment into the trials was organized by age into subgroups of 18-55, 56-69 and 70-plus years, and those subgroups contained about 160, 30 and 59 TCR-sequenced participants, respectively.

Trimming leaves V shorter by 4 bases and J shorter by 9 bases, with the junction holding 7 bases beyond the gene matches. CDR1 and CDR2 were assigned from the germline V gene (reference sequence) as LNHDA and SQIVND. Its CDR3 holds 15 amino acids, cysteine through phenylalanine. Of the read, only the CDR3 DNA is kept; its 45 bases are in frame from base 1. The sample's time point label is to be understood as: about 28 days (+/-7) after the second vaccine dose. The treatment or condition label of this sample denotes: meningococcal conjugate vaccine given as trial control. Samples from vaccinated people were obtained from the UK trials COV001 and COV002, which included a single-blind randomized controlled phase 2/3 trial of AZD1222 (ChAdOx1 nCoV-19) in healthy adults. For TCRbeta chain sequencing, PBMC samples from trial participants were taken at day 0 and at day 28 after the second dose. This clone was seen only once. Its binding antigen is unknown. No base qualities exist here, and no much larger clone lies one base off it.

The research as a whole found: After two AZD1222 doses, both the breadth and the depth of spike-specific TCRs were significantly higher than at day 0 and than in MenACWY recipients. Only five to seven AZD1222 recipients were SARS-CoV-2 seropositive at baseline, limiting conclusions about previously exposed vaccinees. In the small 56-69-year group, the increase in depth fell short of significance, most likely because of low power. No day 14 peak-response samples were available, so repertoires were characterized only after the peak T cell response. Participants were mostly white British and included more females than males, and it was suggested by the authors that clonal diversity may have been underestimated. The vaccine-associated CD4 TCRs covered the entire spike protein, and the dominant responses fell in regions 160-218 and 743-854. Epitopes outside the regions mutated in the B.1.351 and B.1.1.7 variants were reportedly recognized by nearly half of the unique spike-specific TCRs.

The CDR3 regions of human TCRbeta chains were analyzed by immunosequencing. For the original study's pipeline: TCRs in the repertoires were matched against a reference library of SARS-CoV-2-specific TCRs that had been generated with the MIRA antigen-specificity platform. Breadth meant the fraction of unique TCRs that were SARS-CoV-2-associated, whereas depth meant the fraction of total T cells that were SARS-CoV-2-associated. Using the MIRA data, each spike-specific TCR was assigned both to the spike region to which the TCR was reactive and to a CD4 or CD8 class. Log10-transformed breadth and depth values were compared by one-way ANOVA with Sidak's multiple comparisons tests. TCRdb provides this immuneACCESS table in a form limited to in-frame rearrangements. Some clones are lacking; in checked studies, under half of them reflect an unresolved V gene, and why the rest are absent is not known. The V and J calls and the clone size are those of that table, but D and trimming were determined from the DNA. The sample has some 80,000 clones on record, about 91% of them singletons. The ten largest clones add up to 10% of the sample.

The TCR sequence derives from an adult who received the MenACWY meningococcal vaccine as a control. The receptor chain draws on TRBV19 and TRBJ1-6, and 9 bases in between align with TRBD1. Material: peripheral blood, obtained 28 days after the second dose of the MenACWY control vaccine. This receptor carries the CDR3 CASSNSRDRVSPLHF. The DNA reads TGTGCCAGTAGTAACTCCCGGGACAGGGTTTCACCCCTCCACTTT.